This TCR beta chain was captured in a study of response to subunit inactivated influenza vaccine. Overall study findings and caveats: That few new T cells are recruited by each seasonal influenza vaccination was the authors' suggestion.

A few counts support this clonotype. Antigen unknown. The germline CDR1 and CDR2 sequences are MNHEY and SVGEGT. Between the trimmed V and J ends, which lost 1 base and 7 bases, there was a span of 14 bases. The CDR3 is 14 amino acids. In TCRdb, the RT-PCR reads were re-called with MiXCR into one record per CDR3 protein. The sample holds roughly 150,000 distinct CDR3 sequences, 9.5% to 13% seen once. Sequences were derived from non-naive T cells sorted from PBMCs, sampled 40 to 50 days after vaccination. The J gene is TRBJ2-7, the V gene TRBV6-2 or TRBV6-3; tentative D call: TRBD1 (6 bases). The TCR originated in a man aged 45-65 years who received an inactivated influenza vaccine. The CDR3 coding sequence is TGTGCCAGCAGTTACTTCCAGGGGTCTGGAGAGCAGTACTTC. Amino acids: CASSYFQGSGEQYF.